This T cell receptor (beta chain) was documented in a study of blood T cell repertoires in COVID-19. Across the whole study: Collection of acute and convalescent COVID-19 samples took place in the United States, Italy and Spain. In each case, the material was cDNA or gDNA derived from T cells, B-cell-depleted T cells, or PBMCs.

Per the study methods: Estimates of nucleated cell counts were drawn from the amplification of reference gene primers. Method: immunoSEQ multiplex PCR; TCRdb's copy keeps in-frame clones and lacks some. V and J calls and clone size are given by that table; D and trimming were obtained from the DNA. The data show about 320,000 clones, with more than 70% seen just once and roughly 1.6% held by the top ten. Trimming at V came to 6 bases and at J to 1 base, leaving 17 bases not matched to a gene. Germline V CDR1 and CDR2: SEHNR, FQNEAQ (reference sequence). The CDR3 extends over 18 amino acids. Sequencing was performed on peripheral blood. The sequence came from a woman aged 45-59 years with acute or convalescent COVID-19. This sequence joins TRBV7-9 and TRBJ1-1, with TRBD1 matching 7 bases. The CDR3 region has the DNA TGTGCCAGCAGTCCCCCATTCCGGGACAGAAATACGAACACTGAAGCTTTCTTT. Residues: CASSPPFRDRNTNTEAFF. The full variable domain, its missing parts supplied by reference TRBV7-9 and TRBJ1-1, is DTGVSQNPRHKITKRGQNVTFRCDPISEHNRLYWYRQTLGQGPEFLTYFQNEAQLEKSRLLSDRFSAERPKGSFSTLEIQRTEQGDSAMYLCASSPPFRDRNTNTEAFFGQGTRLTVV.